These 20 T cell receptor beta chains originate from one sample sequenced in a study of blood T cell repertoires in COVID-19. Sequencing was performed with immunoSEQ multiplex PCR; in TCRdb, only in-frame clones are kept and a portion is missing. The sample contains over 200,000 clones, more than 70% of which appear only once. Sequencing was done on a sample of peripheral blood. Every receptor here comes from a man older than 75 with acute or convalescent COVID-19.

The CDR3: CASSQRGLAGGNTGELFF. CDR3 sequence (DNA): TGTGCCAGCAGTCAACGAGGACTAGCGGGAGGGAACACCGGGGAGCTGTTTTTT. This sequence joins TRBV6-2 or TRBV6-3 and TRBJ2-2, with TRBD2 identical over 14 bases. Germline V lookup: CDR1 MNHEY, CDR2 SVGEGT. CDR3 size: 18 residues. J was trimmed by 1 base and V by 5 bases; bases with no gene match: 6.

This chain uses TRBV19 with TRBJ2-1, with TRBD2 identical over 8 bases. The CDR3 contains 13 residues. V lost 6 bases, J lost 9 bases, and 7 bases stayed unmatched. Germline V gene data show CDR1 as LNHDA and CDR2 as SQIVND (reference sequence). The CDR3 DNA sequence: TGTGCCAGTAGCTCCACCGGGAGGGGTGAGCAGTTCTTC. Protein: CASSSTGRGEQFF.

The gene calls are TRBV25-1 and TRBJ1-2; D unresolved. Per germline, CDR1 MGHDK and CDR2 SYGVNS. CDR3 length: 17 residues. V lost 1 base to trimming and J lost 4 bases, with 19 bases between them. The CDR3 loop reads CASSEFSGSLGLYGYTF. The CDR3 coding sequence is TGTGCCAGCAGTGAATTTAGCGGTAGTTTAGGGCTCTATGGCTACACCTTC.

This clone was counted between two and nine times. V is TRBV7-6 and J is TRBJ1-4; 8 nucleotides agree with TRBD1. The length of the CDR3 is 14 residues. Trimming at V came to 5 bases and at J to 11 bases, leaving 10 bases not matched to a gene. Germline CDR1 reads SGHVS; CDR2 reads FNYEAQ. The CDR3 loop is CASSPGQEEGKLFF. The CDR3 DNA reads TGTGCCAGCAGCCCGGGACAGGAGGAGGGGAAACTGTTTTTT.

This clone was found a few times. The chain recombines TRBV28 with TRBJ1-5; the D is unclear. Germline V gene lookup returns CDR1 MDHEN and CDR2 SYDVKM. The V and J ends lost 5 bases and 0 bases respectively, with 8 bases between them. The CDR3 has 14 amino acids. The CDR3 DNA reads TGTGCCAGCAGTCCGGCAGGTAGCAATCAGCCCCAGCATTTT. Encoded protein: CASSPAGSNQPQHF.

The count of this clone is one. This sequence joins TRBV3-1 (or the pseudogene TRBV3-2) and TRBJ2-1, with TRBD2 matching 10 bases. With V trimmed by 6 bases and J by 8 bases, 4 bases remained unmatched. Germline CDR1 reads LGHDT; CDR2 reads YNNKEL (reference sequence). CDR3 length: 13 residues. The CDR3 region has the DNA TGTGCCAGCAGGTCTAGCGGGAGCTATGAGCAGTTCTTC. It translates to CASRSSGSYEQFF.

The chain is built from TRBV6-4 and TRBJ2-3, with D perhaps TRBD2 (6 bases). The CDR3 is made up of 15 amino acids. Germline V gene lookup returns CDR1 MRHNA and CDR2 SNTAGT. V was trimmed by 5 bases and J by 5 bases, leaving 17 bases between them. CDR3 in amino acids: CASSSGATVGDTQYF. The CDR3 coding sequence is TGTGCCAGCAGTTCGGGAGCGACAGTGGGAGATACGCAGTATTTT.

The V and J genes are TRBV27 and TRBJ2-2, with 8 nucleotides matching TRBD1. With 7 bases clipped from V and 8 bases from J, the junction kept 9 bases outside the gene matches. CDR3 length: 14 amino acids. Germline assignment: CDR1 MNHEY and CDR2 SMNVEV (reference sequence). The CDR3 region is CASTLDRGGGELFF. Written as DNA, the CDR3 is TGTGCCAGCACCTTAGACAGGGGCGGAGGGGAGCTGTTTTTT.

This clone was seen a single time. This chain joins TRBV2 and TRBJ1-2; D gene unclear. CDR3 length equals 13 residues. CDR1 SNHLY and CDR2 FYNNEI come from the germline V gene. V dropped 0 bases and J dropped 3 bases, with 5 bases sitting between them. In DNA, the CDR3 is TGTGCCAGCAGTGAAGCTTCCGACTATGGCTACACCTTC. Its protein product is CASSEASDYGYTF.

V gene TRBV5-1 combines with J gene TRBJ2-7, with 7 bases that match TRBD1. The CDR3 covers 16 residues. CDR1 and CDR2 (germline): SGHRS, YFSETQ. The V gene end was trimmed by 4 bases and the J gene end by 1 base; junction bases not matched to a gene: 11. In nucleotides, the CDR3 is TGCGCCAGCAGCCCAGGACACCGGGACAGTTCCTACGAGCAGTACTTC. This translates into CASSPGHRDSSYEQYF.

The chain links TRBV5-5 to TRBJ1-5; TRBD1 is a possible D gene (6 bases). Trimming left V 4 bases short and J 7 bases short, with 18 bases between. The CDR3 consists of 15 residues. Per the germline V gene, CDR1 is SGHKS and CDR2 is YYEKEE (reference sequence). The CDR3 is CASSPDGGGRQPQHF. The CDR3 DNA sequence: TGTGCCAGCAGCCCGGATGGGGGGGGCCGGCAGCCCCAGCATTTT.

This rearrangement joins TRBV6-5 to TRBJ2-1; TRBD2 matches 10 bases. The V gene end was trimmed by 5 bases and the J gene end by 6 bases; junction bases not matched to a gene: 7. This CDR3 is 15 amino acids long. Germline-derived CDR1 and CDR2 are MNHEY and SVGAGI. DNA of the CDR3: TGTGCCAGCAGTCTAACTAGCGGGAACTTCAATGAGCAGTTCTTC. Its translation: CASSLTSGNFNEQFF.

V gene TRBV5-8 combines with J gene TRBJ1-5; D uncertain. Trimming shortened V by 1 base and J by 9 bases, and 14 bases separated the two germline ends. This CDR3 comprises 14 residues. The germline V gene encodes CDR1 SGHTS and CDR2 YDEGEE. CDR3 sequence (DNA): TGTGCCAGCAGCTTGTCTGGAGGTTCAGGGCCCCAGCATTTT. Its translation: CASSLSGGSGPQHF. Based on the CDR3 plus reference TRBV5-8 and TRBJ1-5, the full variable domain is EAGVTQSPTHLIKTRGQQATLRCSPISGHTSVYWYQQALGLGLQFLLWYDEGEERNRGNFPPRFSGRQFPNYSSELNVNALELEDSALYLCASSLSGGSGPQHFGDGTRLSIL.

The chain couples TRBV5-1 to TRBJ2-3; 7 bases agree with TRBD1. The CDR3 has 16 residues. Germline V lookup: CDR1 SGHRS, CDR2 YFSETQ. Unmatched junction bases numbered 12, after V lost 5 bases and J lost 3 bases. The CDR3 coding sequence is TGCGCCAGCAGAGTCGGACAGGTGAGGGGAACAGATACGCAGTATTTT. Its protein is CASRVGQVRGTDTQYF.

The CDR3 region has the DNA TGTGCCAGCACGGCCGGGAGTCTGGGCCATGAGCAGTTCTTC. Encoded protein: CASTAGSLGHEQFF. The V gene is TRBV28, the J gene TRBJ2-1; tentative D call: TRBD2 (6 bases). CDR1 MDHEN and CDR2 SYDVKM come from the germline V gene. The CDR3 consists of 14 residues. Trimming cost V 7 bases and J 8 bases, with 18 bases left between them.

CDR3 coding DNA: TGTGCCAGCAGCCAAGCTCCTTACAATGAGCAGTTCTTC. It is translated as CASSQAPYNEQFF. The chain links TRBV3-1 (or the pseudogene TRBV3-2) to TRBJ2-1; no clear D gene. Trimming removed 1 base from V and 4 bases from J, with 5 bases in between. This CDR3 has 13 residues. From germline, CDR1 is LGHDT and CDR2 YNNKEL (reference sequence).

J is TRBJ2-5 and V is TRBV29-1; D remains unclear. This CDR3 is 14 amino acids long. CDR1 SQVTM and CDR2 ANQGSEA come from the germline V gene. With 8 bases removed from V and 5 bases from J, the gap between germline ends came to 21 bases. The chain's CDR3 is CSPPSGIPNETQYF. In nucleotides, the CDR3 is TGCAGCCCCCCTAGTGGAATCCCTAACGAGACCCAGTACTTC.

The chain carries TRBV9 and TRBJ2-7, with 8 nucleotides matching TRBD1. V lost 0 bases, J lost 6 bases, and 8 bases stayed unmatched. Per germline, CDR1 SGDLS and CDR2 YYNGEE. The CDR3 has 15 residues. This CDR3 is CASSVDQGAIFEQYF. The CDR3, as DNA: TGTGCCAGCAGCGTAGACCAGGGGGCAATTTTCGAGCAGTACTTC. The entire variable domain, with the rest obtained from reference TRBV9 and TRBJ2-7, is as follows: DSGVTQTPKHLITATGQRVTLRCSPRSGDLSVYWYQQSLDQGLQFLIQYYNGEERAKGNILERFSAQQFPDLHSELNLSSLELGDSALYFCASSVDQGAIFEQYFGPGTRLTVT.

The chain employs TRBV3-1 (or the pseudogene TRBV3-2) and TRBJ2-3, with TRBD2 as a possible D gene (6 bases). This CDR3 has 17 residues. V was shortened by 0 bases and J by 2 bases, with 15 bases between the two germline ends. Germline V lookup: CDR1 LGHDT, CDR2 YNNKEL (reference sequence). The CDR3 nucleotides read TGTGCCAGCAGCCAAGATCGTGTACTAGCAGTCACAGATACGCAGTATTTT. It encodes CASSQDRVLAVTDTQYF.

This clone was detected a few times. The chain combines TRBV4-1 with TRBJ2-5; 11 bases map to TRBD2. The CDR3 runs to 17 residues. Germline-derived CDR1 and CDR2 are MGHRA and YSYEKL. The V segment lost 4 bases and the J segment 5 bases; nucleotides outside the gene matches: 12. CDR3 loop: CASSLTGTSGRWETQYF. CDR3 bases: TGCGCCAGCAGCCTAACGGGAACTAGCGGGAGATGGGAGACCCAGTACTTC.